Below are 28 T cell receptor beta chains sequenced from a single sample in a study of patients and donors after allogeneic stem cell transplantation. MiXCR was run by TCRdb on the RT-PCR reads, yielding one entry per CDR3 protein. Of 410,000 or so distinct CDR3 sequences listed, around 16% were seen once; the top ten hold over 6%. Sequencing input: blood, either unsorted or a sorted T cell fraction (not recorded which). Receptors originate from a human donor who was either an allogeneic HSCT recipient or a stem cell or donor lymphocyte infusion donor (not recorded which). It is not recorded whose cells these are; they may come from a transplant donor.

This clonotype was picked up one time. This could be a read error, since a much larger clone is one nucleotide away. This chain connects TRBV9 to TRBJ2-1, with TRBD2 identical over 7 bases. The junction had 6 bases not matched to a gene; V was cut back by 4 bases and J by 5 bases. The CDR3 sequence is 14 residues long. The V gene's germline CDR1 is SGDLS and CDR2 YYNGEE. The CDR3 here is CASSPRGDHNEQFF. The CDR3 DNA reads TGTGCCAGCAGCCCCCGGGGGGACCACAATGAGCAGTTCTTC.

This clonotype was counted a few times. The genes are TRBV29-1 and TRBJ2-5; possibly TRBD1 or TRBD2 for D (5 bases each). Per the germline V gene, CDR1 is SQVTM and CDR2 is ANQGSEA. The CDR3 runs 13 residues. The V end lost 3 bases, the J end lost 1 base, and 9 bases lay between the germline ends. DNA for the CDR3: TGCAGCGTTGAGGGACGGCTCCAAGAGACCCAGTACTTC. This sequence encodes CSVEGRLQETQYF. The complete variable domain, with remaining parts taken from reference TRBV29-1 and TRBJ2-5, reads SAVISQKPSRDICQRGTSLTIQCQVDSQVTMMFWYRQQPGQSLTLIATANQGSEATYESGFVIDKFPISRPNLTFSTLTVSNMSPEDSSIYLCSVEGRLQETQYFGPGTRLLVL.

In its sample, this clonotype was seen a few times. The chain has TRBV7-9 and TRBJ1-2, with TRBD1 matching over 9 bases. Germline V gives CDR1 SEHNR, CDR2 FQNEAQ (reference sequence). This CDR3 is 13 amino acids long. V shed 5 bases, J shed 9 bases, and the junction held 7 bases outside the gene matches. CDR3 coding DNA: TGTGCCAGCAGCCCAGGACAGGGGCAAAGCTACACCTTC. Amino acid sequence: CASSPGQGQSYTF. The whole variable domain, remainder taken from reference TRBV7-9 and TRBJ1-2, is DTGVSQNPRHKITKRGQNVTFRCDPISEHNRLYWYRQTLGQGPEFLTYFQNEAQLEKSRLLSDRFSAERPKGSFSTLEIQRTEQGDSAMYLCASSPGQGQSYTFGSGTRLTVV.

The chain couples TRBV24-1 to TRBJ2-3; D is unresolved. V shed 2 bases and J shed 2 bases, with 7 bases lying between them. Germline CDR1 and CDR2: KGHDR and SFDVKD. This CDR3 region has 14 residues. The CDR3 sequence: CATSDSTFTDTQYF. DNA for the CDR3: TGTGCCACCAGTGATTCCACGTTCACAGATACGCAGTATTTT.

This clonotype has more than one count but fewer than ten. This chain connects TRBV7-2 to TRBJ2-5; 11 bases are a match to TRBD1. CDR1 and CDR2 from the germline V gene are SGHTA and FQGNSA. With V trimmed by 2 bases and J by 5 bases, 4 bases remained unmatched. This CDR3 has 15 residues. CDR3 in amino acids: CASSLRTGGGETQYF. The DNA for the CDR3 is TGTGCCAGCAGCTTACGGACAGGGGGCGGGGAGACCCAGTACTTC.

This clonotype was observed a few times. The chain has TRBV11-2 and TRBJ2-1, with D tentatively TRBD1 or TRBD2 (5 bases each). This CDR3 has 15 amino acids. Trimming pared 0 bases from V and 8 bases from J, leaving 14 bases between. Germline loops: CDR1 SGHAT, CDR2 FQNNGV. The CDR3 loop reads CASSLDGASMDEQFF. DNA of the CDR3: TGTGCCAGCAGCTTAGATGGGGCTAGCATGGATGAGCAGTTCTTC.

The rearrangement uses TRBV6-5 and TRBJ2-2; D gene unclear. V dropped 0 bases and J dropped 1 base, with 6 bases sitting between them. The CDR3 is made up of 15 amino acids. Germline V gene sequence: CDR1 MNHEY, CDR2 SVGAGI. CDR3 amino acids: CASSYSTMNTGELFF. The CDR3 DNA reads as TGTGCCAGCAGTTACTCTACAATGAACACCGGGGAGCTGTTTTTT.

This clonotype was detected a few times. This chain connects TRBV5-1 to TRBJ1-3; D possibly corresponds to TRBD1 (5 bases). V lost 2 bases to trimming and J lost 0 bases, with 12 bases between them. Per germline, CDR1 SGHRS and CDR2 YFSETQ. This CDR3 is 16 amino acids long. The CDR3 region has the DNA TGCGCCAGCAGCTTAAGACAGTTAGACTCTGGAAACACCATATATTTT. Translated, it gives CASSLRQLDSGNTIYF.

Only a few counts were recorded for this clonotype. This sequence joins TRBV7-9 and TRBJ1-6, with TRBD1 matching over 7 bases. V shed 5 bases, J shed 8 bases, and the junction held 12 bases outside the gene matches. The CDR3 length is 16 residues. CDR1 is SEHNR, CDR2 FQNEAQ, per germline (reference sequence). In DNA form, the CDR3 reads TGTGCCAGCAGCGCAAAGACAGGGACGAGCGATTCACCCCTCCACTTT. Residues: CASSAKTGTSDSPLHF.

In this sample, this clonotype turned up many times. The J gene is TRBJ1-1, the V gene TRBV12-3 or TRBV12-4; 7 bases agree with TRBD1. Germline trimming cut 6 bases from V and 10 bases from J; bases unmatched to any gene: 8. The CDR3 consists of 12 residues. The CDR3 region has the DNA TGTGCCAGCAGCATATCTCGACAGGGAGCTTTCTTT. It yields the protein CASSISRQGAFF.

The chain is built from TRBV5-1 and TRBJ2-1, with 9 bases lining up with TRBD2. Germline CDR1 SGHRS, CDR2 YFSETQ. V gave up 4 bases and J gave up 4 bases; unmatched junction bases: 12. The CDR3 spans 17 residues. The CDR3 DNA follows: TGCGCCAGCAGCCCCCTGACTAGGAGCGGGAGGTACAATGAGCAGTTCTTC. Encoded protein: CASSPLTRSGRYNEQFF. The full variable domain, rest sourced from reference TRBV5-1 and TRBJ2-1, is KAGVTQTPRYLIKTRGQQVTLSCSPISGHRSVSWYQQTPGQGLQFLFEYFSETQRNKGNFPGRFSGRQFSNSRSEMNVSTLELGDSALYLCASSPLTRSGRYNEQFFGPGTRLTVL.

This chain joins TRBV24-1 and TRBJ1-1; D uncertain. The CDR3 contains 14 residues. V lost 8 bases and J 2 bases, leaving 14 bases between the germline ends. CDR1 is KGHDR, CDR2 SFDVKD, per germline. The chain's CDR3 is CATKPRKRNTEAFF. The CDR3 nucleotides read TGTGCCACCAAACCACGGAAGAGAAACACTGAAGCTTTCTTT.

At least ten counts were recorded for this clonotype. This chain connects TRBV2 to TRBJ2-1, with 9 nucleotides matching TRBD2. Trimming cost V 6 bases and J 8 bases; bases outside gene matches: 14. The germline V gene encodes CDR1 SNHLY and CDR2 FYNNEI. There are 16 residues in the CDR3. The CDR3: CASRPDGTSSIHEQFF. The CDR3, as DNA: TGTGCCAGCAGACCAGACGGGACTAGCAGTATACATGAGCAGTTCTTC.

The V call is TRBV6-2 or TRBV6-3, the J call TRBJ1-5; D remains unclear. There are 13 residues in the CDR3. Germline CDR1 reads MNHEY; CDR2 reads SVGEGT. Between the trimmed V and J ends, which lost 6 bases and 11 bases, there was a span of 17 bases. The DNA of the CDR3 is TGTGCCAGCAGACCCCCACCGCCCAAGGCCCAGCATTTT. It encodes CASRPPPPKAQHF.

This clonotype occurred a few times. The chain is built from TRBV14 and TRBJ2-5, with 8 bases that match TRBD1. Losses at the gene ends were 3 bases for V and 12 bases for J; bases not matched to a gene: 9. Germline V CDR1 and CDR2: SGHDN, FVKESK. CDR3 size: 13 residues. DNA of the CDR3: TGTGCCAGCAGCCACTGGGGGGACAGGCCTAAGTACTTC. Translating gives CASSHWGDRPKYF. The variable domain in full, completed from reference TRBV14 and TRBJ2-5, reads EAGVTQFPSHSVIEKGQTVTLRCDPISGHDNLYWYRRVMGKEIKFLLHFVKESKQDESGMPNNRFLAERTGGTYSTLKVQPAELEDSGVYFCASSHWGDRPKYFGPGTRLLVL.

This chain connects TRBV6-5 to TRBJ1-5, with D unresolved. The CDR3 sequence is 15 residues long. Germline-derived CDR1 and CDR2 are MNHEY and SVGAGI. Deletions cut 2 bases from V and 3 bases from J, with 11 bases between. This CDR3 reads CASSYRTPPNQPQHF. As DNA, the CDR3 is TGTGCCAGCAGTTACCGGACGCCACCCAATCAGCCCCAGCATTTT.

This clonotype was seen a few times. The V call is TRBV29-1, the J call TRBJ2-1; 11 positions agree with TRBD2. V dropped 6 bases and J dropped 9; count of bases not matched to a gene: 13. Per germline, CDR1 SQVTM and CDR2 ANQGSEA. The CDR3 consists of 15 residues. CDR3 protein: CSVSRVAGGPGEQFF. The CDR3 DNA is TGCAGCGTCTCGCGGGTAGCGGGAGGGCCGGGTGAGCAGTTCTTC.

CDR3 nucleotide sequence: TGCGCCAGCAGCCAAGTGGGGGCAGTGTTTGAAGCTTTCTTT. Translating gives CASSQVGAVFEAFF. This chain connects TRBV4-1 to TRBJ1-1; D perhaps matches TRBD1 (6 bases). Deletions cut 1 base from V and 7 bases from J, with 13 bases between. The CDR3 has 14 residues. CDR1 is MGHRA, CDR2 YSYEKL, per germline.

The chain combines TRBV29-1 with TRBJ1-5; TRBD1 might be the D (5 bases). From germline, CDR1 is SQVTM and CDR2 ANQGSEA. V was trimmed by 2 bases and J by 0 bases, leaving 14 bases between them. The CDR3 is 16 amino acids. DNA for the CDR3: TGCAGCGTTGAACCCCTCACAGGTCATAGCAATCAGCCCCAGCATTTT. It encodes CSVEPLTGHSNQPQHF.

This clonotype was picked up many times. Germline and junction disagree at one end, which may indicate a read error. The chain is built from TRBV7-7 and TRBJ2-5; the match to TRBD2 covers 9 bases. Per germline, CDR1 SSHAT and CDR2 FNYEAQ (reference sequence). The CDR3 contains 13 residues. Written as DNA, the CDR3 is TGTGCTAGCAGCGGGGGGTTACAAGAGACCCAGTACTTC. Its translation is CASSGGLQETQYF.

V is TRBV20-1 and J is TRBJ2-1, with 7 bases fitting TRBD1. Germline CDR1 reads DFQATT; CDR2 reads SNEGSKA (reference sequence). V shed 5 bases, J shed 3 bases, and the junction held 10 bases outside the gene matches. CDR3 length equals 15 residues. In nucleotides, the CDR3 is TGCAGTGCTTTTATCCGGGACAGCCTCTACAATGAGCAGTTCTTC. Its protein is CSAFIRDSLYNEQFF.

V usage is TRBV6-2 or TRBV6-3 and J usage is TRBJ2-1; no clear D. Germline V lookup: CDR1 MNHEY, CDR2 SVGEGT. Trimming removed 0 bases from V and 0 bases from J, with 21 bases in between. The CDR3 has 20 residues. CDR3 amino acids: CASSYSRLLNLFPSYNEQFF. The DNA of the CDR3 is TGTGCCAGCAGTTACTCCCGACTCCTTAATCTTTTCCCCTCCTACAATGAGCAGTTCTTC.

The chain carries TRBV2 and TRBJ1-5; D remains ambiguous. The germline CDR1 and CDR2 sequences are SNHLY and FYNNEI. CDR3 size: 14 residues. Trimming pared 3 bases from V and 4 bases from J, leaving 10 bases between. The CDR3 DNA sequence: TGTGCCAGCAGTGAGTCGGCAGTAAATCAGCCCCAGCATTTT. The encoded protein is CASSESAVNQPQHF.

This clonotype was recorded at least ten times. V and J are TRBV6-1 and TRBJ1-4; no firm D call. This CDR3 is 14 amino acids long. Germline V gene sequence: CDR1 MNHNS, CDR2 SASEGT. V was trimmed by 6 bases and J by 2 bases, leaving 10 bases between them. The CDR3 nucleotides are TGTGCCAGCAGGCCGGAGAGGACTAATGAAAAACTGTTTTTT. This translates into CASRPERTNEKLFF.

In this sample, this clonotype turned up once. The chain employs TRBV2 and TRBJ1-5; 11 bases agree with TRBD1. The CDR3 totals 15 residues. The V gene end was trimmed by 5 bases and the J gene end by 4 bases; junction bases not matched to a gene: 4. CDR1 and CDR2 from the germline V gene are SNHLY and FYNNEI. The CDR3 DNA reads TGTGCCAGCAGTAATGGGGACAGGGGGAATCAGCCCCAGCATTTT. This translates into CASSNGDRGNQPQHF.

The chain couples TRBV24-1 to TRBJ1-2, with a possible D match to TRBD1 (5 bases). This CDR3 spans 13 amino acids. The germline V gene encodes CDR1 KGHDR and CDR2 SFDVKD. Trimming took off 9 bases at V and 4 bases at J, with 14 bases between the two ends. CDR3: CATSRGRSYGYTF. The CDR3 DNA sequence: TGTGCCACCTCTAGGGGCCGTTCCTATGGCTACACCTTC.

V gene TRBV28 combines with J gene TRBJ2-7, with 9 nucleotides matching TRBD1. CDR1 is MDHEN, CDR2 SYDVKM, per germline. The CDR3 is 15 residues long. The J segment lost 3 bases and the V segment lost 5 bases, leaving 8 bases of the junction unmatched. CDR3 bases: TGTGCCAGCAGTCTAATCGGGACAGGGAACTACGAGCAGTACTTC. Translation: CASSLIGTGNYEQYF.

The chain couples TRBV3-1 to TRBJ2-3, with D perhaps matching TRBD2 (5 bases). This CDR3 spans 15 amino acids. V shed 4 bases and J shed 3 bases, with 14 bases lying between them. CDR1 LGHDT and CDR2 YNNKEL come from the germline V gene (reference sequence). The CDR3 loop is CASSRRSGSTDTQYF. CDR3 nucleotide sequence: TGTGCCAGCAGCCGGCGGAGCGGTTCAACAGATACGCAGTATTTT.